The 14 T cell receptor beta chains presented below share a single source sample, sequenced in a study of CD8 T cells in Susac syndrome (dated by TCRdb to between 2018 and 2021). Preparation of the library involved the immunoSEQ multiplex PCR assay. RNA was extracted using the RNeasy kit, and about 0.5 to 1 microgram was reverse transcribed with random hexamers. TCRdb trimmed public reads at Q25 via fastp, called clones via MiXCR and kept in-frame beta chains. Every distinct CDR3 protein forms one entry, paired with its most common genes and DNA. The sample table holds more than 150,000 distinct CDR3 sequences, of which approximately 95% were seen once. Together, the top ten hold roughly 0.16% of the sample. The sequenced sample was CD4+ T cells from PBMCs. Source of these receptors: a human donor with Susac syndrome.

J is TRBJ1-2 and V is TRBV20-1; TRBD1 matches 7 bases. Looked up from germline, CDR1 is DFQATT and CDR2 is SNEGSKA (reference sequence). J was trimmed by 4 bases and V by 0 bases; bases with no gene match: 5. The CDR3 runs 14 residues. DNA for the CDR3: TGCAGTGCTAGAGATCAGGACAGGTCCTATGGCTACACCTTC. Translated, it gives CSARDQDRSYGYTF.

The rearrangement uses TRBV6-5 and TRBJ1-2, with a possible D match to TRBD1 (5 bases). V was cut by 5 bases and J by 3 bases, with 13 bases left in between. The length of the CDR3 is 14 residues. Germline V CDR1 and CDR2: MNHEY, SVGAGI. The CDR3 is CASSTLTGDYGYTF. The CDR3, as DNA: TGTGCCAGCAGTACCCTTACAGGAGACTATGGCTACACCTTC.

The chain combines TRBV12-3 or TRBV12-4 with TRBJ1-1; unclear D gene. The CDR3 length is 15 residues. V dropped 1 base and J dropped 4 bases, with 13 bases sitting between them. The CDR3, as DNA: TGTGCCAGCAGTTTAGGGCGGGATAGAACCACTGAAGCTTTCTTT. Amino acids: CASSLGRDRTTEAFF.

The chain is built from TRBV3-1 and TRBJ1-1; weak D call: TRBD1 (5 bases). The V gene's germline CDR1 is LGHDT and CDR2 YNNKEL (reference sequence). Trimming took 5 bases from V and 0 from J, leaving 10 bases between them. The CDR3 length is 14 residues. The CDR3: CASSVRGLNTEAFF. CDR3 nucleotide sequence: TGTGCCAGCAGCGTAAGGGGACTGAACACTGAAGCTTTCTTT.

The rearrangement uses TRBV29-1 and TRBJ1-1, with D tentatively TRBD1 (5 bases). CDR3 length equals 12 residues. V gave up 7 bases and J gave up 10 bases, with 19 bases separating them. CDR1 and CDR2 from the germline V gene are SQVTM and ANQGSEA. The CDR3 protein is CSAILGDFGAFF. The CDR3 region has the DNA TGCAGCGCCATTTTGGGGGATTTCGGAGCTTTCTTT.

This sequence joins TRBV5-8 and TRBJ2-7, with 10 positions matching TRBD2. Trimming took 4 bases from V and 7 from J; bases not matched to a gene: 14. Germline V gene data show CDR1 as SGHTS and CDR2 as YDEGEE. This CDR3 contains 16 residues. CDR3 in amino acids: CASSPRLAGRLGEQYF. Here the CDR3 DNA reads TGTGCCAGCAGCCCACGACTAGCGGGCCGACTCGGGGAGCAGTACTTC.

The chain employs TRBV12-3 or TRBV12-4 and TRBJ2-3; tentative D call: TRBD2 (5 bases). This CDR3 comprises 15 residues. Trimming cost V 4 bases and J 1 base, with 12 bases left between them. CDR3 sequence (DNA): TGTGCCAGCAGTTCACCTAGCACCGGCACAGATACGCAGTATTTT. This codes for CASSSPSTGTDTQYF.

This chain joins TRBV6-5 and TRBJ2-5; 7 positions match TRBD2. V shed 2 bases and J 0 bases; nucleotides not matched to a gene: 3. Looked up from germline, CDR1 is MNHEY and CDR2 is SVGAGI. CDR3 size: 15 residues. The CDR3 loop is CASSYARGNQETQYF. The CDR3 DNA is TGTGCCAGCAGTTACGCGCGGGGGAACCAAGAGACCCAGTACTTC.

V and J are TRBV5-4 and TRBJ2-2; the match to TRBD1 covers 7 bases. The germline V gene encodes CDR1 SGHNT and CDR2 YYREEE (reference sequence). The CDR3 runs to 15 residues. V was pared by 3 bases and J by 4 bases, with 6 bases of the junction left unmatched. The CDR3 loop is CASSSTGFRTGELFF. The CDR3, as DNA: TGTGCCAGCAGCTCGACAGGGTTCCGCACCGGGGAGCTGTTTTTT.

This chain's CDR3 is CASSLEGQGDHEQYF. CDR3 DNA sequence: TGTGCCAGCAGTTTAGAGGGACAGGGGGACCACGAGCAGTACTTC. This rearrangement joins TRBV12-3 or TRBV12-4 to TRBJ2-7; 11 nucleotides agree with TRBD1. J lost 5 bases, V lost 1 base, and 4 bases had no gene match. The CDR3 sequence is 15 residues long.

The gene calls are TRBV2 and TRBJ2-5; 8 nucleotides line up with TRBD1. CDR1 is SNHLY, CDR2 FYNNEI, per germline. The CDR3 has 14 amino acids. With 8 bases clipped from V and 1 base from J, the junction kept 6 bases outside the gene matches. CDR3 coding DNA: TGTGCCAGCCCCCGTGGACAGGGCCAAGAGACCCAGTACTTC. The encoded protein is CASPRGQGQETQYF.

The chain is built from TRBV9 and TRBJ1-1; a possible D gene is TRBD1 (5 bases). V dropped 2 bases and J dropped 1 base, with 12 bases sitting between them. Per germline, CDR1 SGDLS and CDR2 YYNGEE. The CDR3 spans 15 residues. CDR3: CASSVRGGPNTEAFF. CDR3 sequence (DNA): TGTGCCAGCAGCGTGAGGGGTGGCCCGAACACTGAAGCTTTCTTT.

The V gene is TRBV19, the J gene TRBJ1-2; tentatively, D is TRBD1 (5 bases). This CDR3 comprises 12 residues. The germline CDR1 and CDR2 sequences are LNHDA and SQIVND (reference sequence). Trimming left V 9 bases short and J 4 bases short, with 12 bases between. This chain's CDR3 is CASQSGLYGYTF. As DNA, the CDR3 is TGTGCCAGCCAGTCGGGGCTCTATGGCTACACCTTC.

CDR3 residues: CASSPDWSGANVLTF. In nucleotides, the CDR3 is TGCGCCAGCAGCCCCGACTGGTCTGGGGCCAACGTCCTGACTTTC. This rearrangement joins TRBV5-1 to TRBJ2-6; no clear D. Germline-derived CDR1 and CDR2 are SGHRS and YFSETQ. V was clipped by 4 bases and J by 1 base, with 9 bases between them. There are 15 residues in the CDR3.